Listed below are T cell receptor beta chains from one sample, sequenced in a study of T cells after yellow fever vaccination. TCRdb re-analysed the 5' RACE reads in MiXCR, keeping a single row per CDR3 protein. The profile shows approximately 600,000 distinct CDR3 sequences, 9% to 15% of them singletons. Source: PBMCs, taken on the day of the yellow fever booster vaccination. The source is a man aged 30 to 39 who received the YFV17D yellow fever vaccine. Each CDR3 is given with its conserved first and last residue. D genes are given only for firm matches. Clone size is shown for a subset of rows, as once, few, many or a class of expanded clone.

v_gene: TRBV10-3; abundance: many; d_gene: NA; j_gene: TRBJ2-5; CDR3aa: CAISDPDTLQETQYF; CDR3nt: TGTGCCATCAGTGATCCGGACACCCTACAAGAGACCCAGTACTTC
v_gene: TRBV9; abundance: many; d_gene: TRBD1; j_gene: TRBJ1-6; CDR3aa: CASSGTGDSPLHF; CDR3nt: TGTGCCAGCAGCGGAACAGGGGATTCACCCCTCCACTTT
v_gene: TRBV5-1; abundance: many; d_gene: TRBD2; j_gene: TRBJ2-3; CDR3aa: CASSGLAGVDTQYF; CDR3nt: TGCGCCAGCAGCGGACTAGCGGGAGTAGATACGCAGTATTTT
v_gene: TRBV5-1; abundance: NA; d_gene: TRBD2; j_gene: TRBJ2-5; CDR3aa: CASSLWTSGSSTGTQYF; CDR3nt: TGCGCCAGCAGCTTGTGGACTAGCGGGAGTTCGACAGGGACCCAGTACTTC
v_gene: TRBV6-5; abundance: NA; d_gene: NA; j_gene: TRBJ2-7; CDR3aa: CASSLDGEAVGYEQYF; CDR3nt: TGTGCCAGCAGTCTCGATGGGGAGGCAGTTGGCTACGAGCAGTACTTC
v_gene: TRBV4-3; abundance: NA; d_gene: NA; j_gene: TRBJ2-1; CDR3aa: CASSQLTETYNEQFF; CDR3nt: TGCGCCAGCAGCCAACTAACAGAGACCTACAATGAGCAGTTCTTC
v_gene: TRBV5-1; abundance: NA; d_gene: NA; j_gene: TRBJ2-5; CDR3aa: CASSLEVGNQETQYF; CDR3nt: TGCGCCAGCAGCTTGGAGGTCGGGAACCAAGAGACCCAGTACTTC
v_gene: TRBV27; abundance: NA; d_gene: NA; j_gene: TRBJ2-7; CDR3aa: CASSSDTGAYEQYF; CDR3nt: TGTGCCAGCAGTTCAGATACAGGAGCCTACGAGCAGTACTTC
v_gene: TRBV5-1; abundance: NA; d_gene: NA; j_gene: TRBJ1-3; CDR3aa: CASSLEGGSSGNTIYF; CDR3nt: TGCGCCAGCAGCTTGGAAGGCGGTAGCTCTGGAAACACCATATATTTT
v_gene: TRBV10-3; abundance: NA; d_gene: NA; j_gene: TRBJ1-6; CDR3aa: CAISEEGRQFRF; CDR3nt: TGTGCCATCAGTGAGGAGGGAAGGCAGTTCCGCTTT
v_gene: TRBV5-1; abundance: few; d_gene: TRBD2; j_gene: TRBJ2-7; CDR3aa: CASSFELAVSSYEQYF; CDR3nt: TGCGCCAGCAGCTTTGAGCTAGCGGTGAGCTCCTACGAGCAGTACTTC
v_gene: TRBV7-2; abundance: few; d_gene: NA; j_gene: TRBJ2-3; CDR3aa: CASSLALGTTDTQYF; CDR3nt: TGTGCCAGCAGCTTAGCCCTGGGTACGACAGATACGCAGTATTTT
v_gene: TRBV7-2; abundance: NA; d_gene: NA; j_gene: TRBJ1-2; CDR3aa: CASSLGEGKNYGYTF; CDR3nt: TGTGCCAGCAGCTTAGGTGAGGGCAAGAACTATGGCTACACCTTC
v_gene: TRBV5-1; abundance: NA; d_gene: TRBD2; j_gene: TRBJ2-7; CDR3aa: CASSLDAASGYYEQYF; CDR3nt: TGCGCCAGCAGCTTGGATGCGGCTAGCGGGTACTACGAGCAGTACTTC
v_gene: TRBV7-8; abundance: NA; d_gene: TRBD1; j_gene: TRBJ2-7; CDR3aa: CASSLAYRLGQGNSYEQYF; CDR3nt: TGTGCCAGCAGCTTAGCCTATCGGTTGGGACAGGGGAACTCCTACGAGCAGTACTTC
v_gene: TRBV6-6; abundance: few; d_gene: NA; j_gene: TRBJ2-7; CDR3aa: CASSSDRPQYF; CDR3nt: TGTGCCAGCAGTTCAGACAGGCCACAGTACTTC
v_gene: TRBV5-1; abundance: many; d_gene: NA; j_gene: TRBJ2-1; CDR3aa: CASSLAARANNEQFF; CDR3nt: TGCGCCAGCAGCTTGGCCGCGAGGGCCAACAATGAGCAGTTCTTC
v_gene: TRBV10-3; abundance: NA; d_gene: TRBD2; j_gene: TRBJ2-5; CDR3aa: CAISEPTSGKQETQYF; CDR3nt: TGTGCCATCAGTGAGCCTACTAGCGGGAAGCAAGAGACCCAGTACTTC
v_gene: TRBV9; abundance: few; d_gene: NA; j_gene: TRBJ2-3; CDR3aa: CASSVGRGLEYTDTQYF; CDR3nt: TGTGCCAGCAGCGTAGGACGAGGGTTGGAGTATACAGATACGCAGTATTTT
v_gene: TRBV10-2; abundance: few; d_gene: NA; j_gene: TRBJ1-2; CDR3aa: CASSDRPIYGYTF; CDR3nt: TGCGCCAGCAGTGATAGACCCATCTATGGCTACACCTTC